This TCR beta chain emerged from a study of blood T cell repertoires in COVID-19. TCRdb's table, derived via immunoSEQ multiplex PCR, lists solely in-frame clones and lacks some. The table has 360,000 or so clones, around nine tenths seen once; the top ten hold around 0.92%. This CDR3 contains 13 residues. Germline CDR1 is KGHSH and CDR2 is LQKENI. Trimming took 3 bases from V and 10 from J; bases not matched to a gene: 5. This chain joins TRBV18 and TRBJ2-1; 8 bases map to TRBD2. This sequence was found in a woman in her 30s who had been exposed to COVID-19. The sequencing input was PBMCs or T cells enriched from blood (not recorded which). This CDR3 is CASSPPTSGEQFF. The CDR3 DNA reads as TGTGCCAGCTCACCTCCCACTAGCGGCGAGCAGTTCTTC.